This TCR beta chain was retrieved from a study of monozygotic twins with inflammatory bowel disease. This CDR3 has 13 amino acids. Per the germline V gene, CDR1 is GTSNPN and CDR2 is SVGIG (reference sequence). TCRdb derives one entry per CDR3 protein from the 5' RACE reads, leaving out DNA. The table lists 400,000 or so distinct CDR3 sequences. The TCR originated in a human donor with ulcerative colitis or Crohn's disease, or a healthy co-twin of an affected twin (not recorded which). V gene TRBV30 combines with J gene TRBJ2-1. Specimen: blood. CDR3 sequence: CAWSGLSYNEQFF.